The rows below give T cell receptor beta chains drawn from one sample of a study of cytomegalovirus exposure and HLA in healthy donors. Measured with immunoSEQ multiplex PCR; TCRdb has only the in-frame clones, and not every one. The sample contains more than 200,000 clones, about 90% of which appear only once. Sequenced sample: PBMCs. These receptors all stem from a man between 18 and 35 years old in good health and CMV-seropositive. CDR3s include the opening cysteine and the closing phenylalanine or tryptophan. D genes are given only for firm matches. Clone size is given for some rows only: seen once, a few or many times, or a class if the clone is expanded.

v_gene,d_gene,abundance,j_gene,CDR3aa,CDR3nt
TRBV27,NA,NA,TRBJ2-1,CASSATPGVWGNEQFF,TGTGCCAGCAGTGCTACCCCGGGGGTCTGGGGTAATGAGCAGTTCTTC
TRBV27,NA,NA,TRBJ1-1,CASSSVREVVTEAFF,TGTGCCAGCAGTTCGGTTAGGGAGGTGGTCACTGAAGCTTTCTTT
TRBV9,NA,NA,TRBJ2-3,CASSVDSSQMGTQYF,TGTGCCAGCAGCGTAGACAGTTCACAGATGGGTACGCAGTATTTT
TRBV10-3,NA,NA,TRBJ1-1,CAIGDIRNTEAFF,TGTGCCATCGGGGACATTCGGAACACTGAAGCTTTCTTT
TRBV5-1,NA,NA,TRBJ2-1,CASSLSTYNEQFF,TGCGCCAGCAGTCTCTCGACCTACAATGAGCAGTTCTTC
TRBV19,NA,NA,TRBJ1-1,CASSPFGGGDTEAFF,TGTGCCAGTAGCCCGTTCGGAGGTGGGGACACTGAAGCTTTCTTT
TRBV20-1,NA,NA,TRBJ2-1,CSAAQYNEQFF,TGCAGTGCCGCCCAATACAATGAGCAGTTCTTC
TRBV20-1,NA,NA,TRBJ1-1,CSASIFTEAFF,TGCAGTGCCTCCATATTTACTGAAGCTTTCTTT
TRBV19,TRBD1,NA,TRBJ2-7,CASSTLGQGVHEQYF,TGTGCCAGTAGTACCCTCGGACAGGGGGTCCACGAGCAGTACTTC
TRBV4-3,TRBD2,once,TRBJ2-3,CASGRDQSDTQYF,TGCGCCAGTGGGAGGGACCAATCGGATACGCAGTATTTT
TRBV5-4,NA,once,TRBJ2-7,CASSDSRSYEQYF,TGTGCCAGCTCGGACAGTCGATCCTACGAGCAGTACTTC
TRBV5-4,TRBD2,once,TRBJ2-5,CASSLPGTTQETQYF,TGTGCCAGCAGCTTGCCCGGGACTACCCAAGAGACCCAGTACTTC
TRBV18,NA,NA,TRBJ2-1,CASSSSGMTRNEQFF,TGTGCCAGCTCCTCTTCGGGGATGACCCGCAATGAGCAGTTCTTC
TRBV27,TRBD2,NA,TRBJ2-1,CASNLAGPYNEQFF,TGTGCCAGCAACTTAGCGGGCCCCTACAATGAGCAGTTCTTC
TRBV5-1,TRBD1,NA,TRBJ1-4,CASSRDRERNEKLFF,TGCGCCAGCAGCCGGGACAGGGAGCGGAATGAAAAACTGTTTTTT
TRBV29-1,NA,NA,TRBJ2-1,CSVEDEQFF,TGCAGCGTTGAAGATGAGCAGTTCTTC
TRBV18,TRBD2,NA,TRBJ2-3,CASSPGTSGTTDTQYF,TGTGCCAGCTCCCCGGGGACTAGCGGGACCACAGATACGCAGTATTTT
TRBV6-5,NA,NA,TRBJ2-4,CASRDSRAKNIQYF,TGTGCCAGCAGGGATTCCCGAGCCAAAAACATTCAGTACTTC
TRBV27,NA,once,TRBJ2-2,CASRPATGELFF,TGTGCCAGCAGGCCAGCCACCGGGGAGCTGTTTTTT
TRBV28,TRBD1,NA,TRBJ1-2,CATPGTDYGYTF,TGTGCCACCCCCGGGACAGACTATGGCTACACCTTC
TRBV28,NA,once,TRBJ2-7,CASSSLWFEQYF,TGTGCCAGCAGTTCTTTGTGGTTCGAGCAGTACTTC
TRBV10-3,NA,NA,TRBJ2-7,CAISEGDGSSYEQYF,TGTGCCATCAGTGAAGGGGACGGGAGCTCCTACGAGCAGTACTTC
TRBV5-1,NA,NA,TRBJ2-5,CASSSSGGNQETQYF,TGCGCCAGCAGCTCGAGTGGGGGAAACCAAGAGACCCAGTACTTC
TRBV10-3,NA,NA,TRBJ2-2,CAISESGTNTGELFF,TGTGCCATCAGTGAGTCAGGCACAAACACCGGGGAGCTGTTTTTT
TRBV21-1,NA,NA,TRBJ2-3,CASRPGQGLTDTQYF,TGTGCCAGCAGGCCAGGACAGGGGTTAACAGATACGCAGTATTTT
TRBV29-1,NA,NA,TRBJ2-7,CSVTDVAYEQYF,TGCAGCGTGACAGATGTGGCCTACGAGCAGTACTTC
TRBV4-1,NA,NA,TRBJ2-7,CASSQVSTGEQYF,TGCGCCAGCAGCCAAGTTTCAACGGGGGAGCAGTACTTC
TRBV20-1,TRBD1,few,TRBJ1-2,CSGRGHYGYTF,TGCAGTGGCAGGGGGCACTATGGCTACACCTTC
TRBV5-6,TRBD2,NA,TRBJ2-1,CASSPPGLVIGEQFF,TGTGCCAGCAGCCCGCCGGGACTAGTTATCGGTGAGCAGTTCTTC
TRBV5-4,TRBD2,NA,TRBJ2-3,CASSYAGLGTDTQYF,TGTGCCAGCAGCTACGCCGGACTAGGCACAGATACGCAGTATTTT
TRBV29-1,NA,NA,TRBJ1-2,CSVEDGALYGYTF,TGCAGCGTTGAAGATGGTGCTCTGTATGGCTACACCTTC
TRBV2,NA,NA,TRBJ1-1,CASSDRENTEAFF,TGTGCCAGCAGTGATCGAGAGAACACTGAAGCTTTCTTT
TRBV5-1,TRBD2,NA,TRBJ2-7,CASGAGGPVYEQYF,TGCGCCAGTGGAGCGGGAGGGCCGGTATACGAGCAGTACTTC
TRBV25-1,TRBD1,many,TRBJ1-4,CASSERGQGDEKLFF,TGTGCCAGCAGTGAACGAGGACAGGGTGATGAAAAACTGTTTTTT
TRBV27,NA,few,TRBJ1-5,CARRVGSNQPQHF,TGTGCCCGTCGCGTAGGTAGCAATCAGCCCCAGCATTTT
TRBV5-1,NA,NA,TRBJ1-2,CASSLASQGYGCTF,TGCGCCAGCAGCTTGGCCTCGCAGGGATACGGCTGCACCTTC
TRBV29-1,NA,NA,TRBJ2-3,CSVGGITDTQYF,TGCAGCGTTGGAGGGATCACAGATACGCAGTATTTT
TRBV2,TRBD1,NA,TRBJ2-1,CASSDQGVYNEQFF,TGTGCCAGCAGTGATCAGGGGGTCTACAATGAGCAGTTCTTC
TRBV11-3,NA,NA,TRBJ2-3,CASSMGADTQYF,TGTGCCAGCAGCATGGGTGCAGATACGCAGTATTTT